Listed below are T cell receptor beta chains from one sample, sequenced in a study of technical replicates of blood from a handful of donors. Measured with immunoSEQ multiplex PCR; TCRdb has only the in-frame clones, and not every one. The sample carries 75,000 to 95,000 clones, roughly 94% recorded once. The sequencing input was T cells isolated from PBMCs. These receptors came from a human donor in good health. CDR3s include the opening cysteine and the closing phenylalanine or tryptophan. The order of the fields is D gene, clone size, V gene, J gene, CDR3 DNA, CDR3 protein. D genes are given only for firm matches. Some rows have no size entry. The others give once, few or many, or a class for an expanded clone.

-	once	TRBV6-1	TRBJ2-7	TGTGCCAGCACCGGGAGTTGGGGCTCCTACGAGCAGTACTTC	CASTGSWGSYEQYF
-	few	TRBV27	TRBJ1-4	TGTGCCAGCAGGTTGGACTTCACTAATGAAAAACTGTTTTTT	CASRLDFTNEKLFF
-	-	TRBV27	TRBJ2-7	TGTGCCAGCAGTGGTAGGGACACCTCCTACGAGCAGTACTTC	CASSGRDTSYEQYF
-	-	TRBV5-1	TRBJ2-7	TGCGCCAGCAGCTCCCTTGATAGGGGTGGCAAGCAGTACTTC	CASSSLDRGGKQYF
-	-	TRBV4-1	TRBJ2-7	TGCGCCAGCAGCCAGACTAGTTGGAACTACGAGCAGTACTTC	CASSQTSWNYEQYF
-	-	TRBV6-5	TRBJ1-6	TGTGCCAGCAGTTACTCGGCAGGGGTAGGGTCACCCCTCCACTTT	CASSYSAGVGSPLHF
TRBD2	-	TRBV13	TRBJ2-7	TGTGCCAGCAGCTTACTTTTTAGCGGGGCCTCAGAGCAGTACTTC	CASSLLFSGASEQYF
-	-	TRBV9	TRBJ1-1	TGTGCCAGCAGCGTATCTGGCAGGGCCACTGAAGCTTTCTTT	CASSVSGRATEAFF
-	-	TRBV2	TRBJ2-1	TGTGCCAGCAGGGTACAGGGTGTGCGTTTCGATGAGCAGTTCTTC	CASRVQGVRFDEQFF
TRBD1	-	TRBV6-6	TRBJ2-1	TGTGCCAGCAGCCTAGGACAGGTAGAGCAGTTCTTC	CASSLGQVEQFF
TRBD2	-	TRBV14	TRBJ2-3	TGTGCCAGCAGCCAAATGGGAGGACTAGCAAAAGATACGCAGTATTTT	CASSQMGGLAKDTQYF
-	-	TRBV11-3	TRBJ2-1	TGTGCCAGCAGTCGGGAGCGGAACAATGAGCAGTTCTTC	CASSRERNNEQFF
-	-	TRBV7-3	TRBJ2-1	TGTGCCAGCAGCTTAAGGGGCTCAAACTCCTACAATGAGCAGTTCTTC	CASSLRGSNSYNEQFF
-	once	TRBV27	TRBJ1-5	TGTGCCAGCAGTCCCATACCCTTCCAGAATCAGCCCCAGCATTTT	CASSPIPFQNQPQHF
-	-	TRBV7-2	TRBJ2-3	TGTGCCAGCAGCTTCAACAGGGTGGGCACAGATACGCAGTATTTT	CASSFNRVGTDTQYF
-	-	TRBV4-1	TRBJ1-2	TGCGCCAGCAGCCTAGAACATCCCACGCCGGCGACTTATGGCTACACCTTC	CASSLEHPTPATYGYTF
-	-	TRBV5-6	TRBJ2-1	TGTGCCAGCAGCTTGGCTAACAGGGCACTAGGGTTCGATGAGCAGTTCTTC	CASSLANRALGFDEQFF
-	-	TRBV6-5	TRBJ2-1	TGTGCCAGCAGCGAATCAGGGATTAACAATGAGCAGTTCTTC	CASSESGINNEQFF
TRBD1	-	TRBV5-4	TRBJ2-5	TGTGCCAGCAGCTTGGTCCGGGACAGGGGCGGGGAGACCCAGTACTTC	CASSLVRDRGGETQYF
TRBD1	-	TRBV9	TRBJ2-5	TGTGCCAGCAGCGTGGAGGGACAGGGCTCTTTAACCGGAGAGACCCAGTACTTC	CASSVEGQGSLTGETQYF
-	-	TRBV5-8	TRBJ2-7	TGTGCCAGCAGCGGGCGGGGGACACGCTCCTACGAGCAGTACTTC	CASSGRGTRSYEQYF
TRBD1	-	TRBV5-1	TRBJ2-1	TGCGCCAGCAGCTCGGGACAGGGGTCGGGCAATGAGCAGTTCTTC	CASSSGQGSGNEQFF
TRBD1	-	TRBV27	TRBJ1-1	TGTGCCAGCAGTCCATGGGACAGTAACACTGAAGCTTTCTTT	CASSPWDSNTEAFF
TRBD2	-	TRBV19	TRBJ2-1	TGTGCCAGTAGCCTCCTTAGCGGGAGAGTAGATGAGCAGTTCTTC	CASSLLSGRVDEQFF
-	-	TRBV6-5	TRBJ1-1	TGTGCCAGCAGTTACGGACAGAACACTGAAGCTTTCTTT	CASSYGQNTEAFF
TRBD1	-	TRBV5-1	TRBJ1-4	TGCGCCAGCAGCTTCTTTCCCAGGGGGACAACTAATGAAAAACTGTTTTTT	CASSFFPRGTTNEKLFF
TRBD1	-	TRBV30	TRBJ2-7	TGTGCCTGGAGTGTACACAGGGGGTACGAGCAGTACTTC	CAWSVHRGYEQYF
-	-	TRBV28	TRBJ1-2	TGTGCCAGCACCGAATACTTCGGGGGCTACACCTTC	CASTEYFGGYTF
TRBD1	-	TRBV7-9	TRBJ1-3	TGTGCCAGCAGCTTTGGACAGGCGACCGTCTCTGGAAACACCATATATTTT	CASSFGQATVSGNTIYF
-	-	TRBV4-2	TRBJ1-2	TGTGCCAGCAGCCAAGATATTGGGGCCAACTATGGCTACACCTTC	CASSQDIGANYGYTF
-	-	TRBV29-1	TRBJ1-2	TGCAGCCCCTATCGCCCGGGTCCTGGCTACACCTTC	CSPYRPGPGYTF
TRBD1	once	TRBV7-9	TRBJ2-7	TGTGCCAGCAGCCCCCCCTACACAGGGGGCTCCTACGAGCAGTACTTC	CASSPPYTGGSYEQYF
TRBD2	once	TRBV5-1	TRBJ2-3	TGCGCCAGCAGCGGCCTCGGGACTAGCGGGGTTACGCAGTATTTT	CASSGLGTSGVTQYF
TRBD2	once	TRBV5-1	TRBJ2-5	TGCGCCAGCAGCTTGGCCCTGGGACTAGCGGGGGGATCGACGACCCAGTACTTC	CASSLALGLAGGSTTQYF
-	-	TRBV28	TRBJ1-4	TGTGCCAGCATCGACAGAACAACTAATGAAAAACTGTTTTTT	CASIDRTTNEKLFF
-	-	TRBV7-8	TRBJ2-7	TGTGCCAGCAGCTTATCCGGGACCTACGAGCAGTACTTC	CASSLSGTYEQYF
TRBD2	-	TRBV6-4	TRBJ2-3	TGTGCCAGCAATACTAGCGGGAACACAGATACGCAGTATTTT	CASNTSGNTDTQYF
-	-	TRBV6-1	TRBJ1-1	TGTGCCAGCAGTGAAGCTCGGGGTTTTAGGGCCCGAAATACTGAAGCTTTCTTT	CASSEARGFRARNTEAFF
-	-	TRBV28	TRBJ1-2	TGTGCCAGCAGTTTATATGGGGGGAACTATGGCTACACCTTC	CASSLYGGNYGYTF
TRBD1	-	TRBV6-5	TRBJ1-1	TGTGCCAGCCGGGGACAGGGGACGAACACTGAAGCTTTCTTT	CASRGQGTNTEAFF
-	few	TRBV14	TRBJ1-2	TGTGCCAGCAGCCCAGCTAGTTTGTGGGGCTACACCTTC	CASSPASLWGYTF
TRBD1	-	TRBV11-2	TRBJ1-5	TGTGCCAGCAGCCCCGGGACAGGGGGGTTAAGCAATCAGCCCCAGCATTTT	CASSPGTGGLSNQPQHF
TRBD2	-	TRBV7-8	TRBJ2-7	TGTGCCAGCAGCTTACGGGCTAGCGGGTCCTACGAGCAGTACTTC	CASSLRASGSYEQYF
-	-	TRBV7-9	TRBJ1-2	TGTGCCAGCAGCTTAGTTGAGGGGGTTGGCTACACCTTC	CASSLVEGVGYTF
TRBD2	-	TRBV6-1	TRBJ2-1	TGTGCCAGCAGTGAGGCGGGAGGCCACAATGAGCAGTTCTTC	CASSEAGGHNEQFF
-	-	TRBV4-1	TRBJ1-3	TGCGCCAGCAGCCAAGAATACATTTTCAGGGGAAACACCATATATTTT	CASSQEYIFRGNTIYF
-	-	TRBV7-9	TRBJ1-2	TGTGCCAGCAGCAAAACTGGGGGCCACGTAGACTATGGCTACACCTTC	CASSKTGGHVDYGYTF
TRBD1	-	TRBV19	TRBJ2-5	TGTGCCAGTAGTATAGATCACCGGACAGGGGCCCAAGAGACCCAGTACTTC	CASSIDHRTGAQETQYF
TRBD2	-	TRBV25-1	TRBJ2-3	TGTGCCAGCAGTTTAGGACTAGCTTCAGATACGCAGTATTTT	CASSLGLASDTQYF
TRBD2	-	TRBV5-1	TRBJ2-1	TGCGCCAGCAGCTTGGAACTAGCGGGGACCTACAATGAGCAGTTCTTC	CASSLELAGTYNEQFF
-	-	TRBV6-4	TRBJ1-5	TGTGCCAGCAGTGTTCTCCCCGGGTCGAATCAGCCCCAGCATTTT	CASSVLPGSNQPQHF